This TCR beta chain was captured by sequencing in a study of T cells in Graves' hyperthyroidism and ophthalmopathy. Recently diagnosed hyperthyroidism of less than 2 months' duration affected patients aged 18 to 65. This clonotype was observed at least ten times. The V end lost 0 bases, the J end lost 6 bases, and 3 bases lay between the germline ends. This CDR3 region has 13 residues. Germline V lookup: CDR1 LGHNA, CDR2 YSLEER. Researchers took RNA transcripts and amplified the TCR beta CDR3 regions from them. During a first-round RT-PCR of the TCR CDR3, the HTBI primer set was used. TCRdb re-derived calls from the multiplex PCR reads in MiXCR, one entry per CDR3 protein. Of 250,000 to 300,000 distinct CDR3 sequences in the sample, 10% to 15% are singletons; the top ten hold approximately 7.8%.

This receptor was obtained from a woman in her thirties with Graves' hyperthyroidism that later progressed to Graves' ophthalmopathy. Sequencing used blood. J is TRBJ1-6 and V is TRBV4-3; D unclear. The CDR3 loop reads CASSQDLNSPLHF. The CDR3 DNA sequence: TGCGCCAGCAGCCAAGATCTTAATTCACCCCTCCACTTT.